Given below is one TCR beta chain in context. The V gene's germline CDR1 is MNHEY and CDR2 SMNVEV (reference sequence). Trimming took off 6 bases at V and 0 bases at J, with 11 bases between the two ends. The CDR3 contains 14 residues. This entry comes from a study of blood T cell repertoires in COVID-19. Study-level background: T cells, B-cell-depleted T cells, or PBMCs supplied cDNA or gDNA.

Data came from immunoSEQ multiplex PCR; TCRdb stores just in-frame clones and leaves some out. Among over 120,000 clones listed, 70% to 90% were seen once. Sequencing used peripheral blood. This clonotype was sampled from a human donor with acute or convalescent COVID-19. The donor label of this sample is uncertain. The chain joins TRBV27 to TRBJ1-1, with a possible D match to TRBD1 (6 bases). Here the CDR3 DNA reads TGTGCCAGCAGCTTAACAGGGTTGAACACTGAAGCTTTCTTT. Translated, it gives CASSLTGLNTEAFF.